The present TCR beta chain was sequenced within a study of technical replicates of blood from a few donors (dated by TCRdb to the late 2010s). This clone appeared a single time. Its specific antigen is unknown. One base away there is no much larger clone; base qualities are not given. Libraries were prepared through the immunoSEQ multiplex PCR assay. The table comes from immuneACCESS by way of TCRdb, which keeps in-frame sequences with V and J called. Part of the clones is missing from these tables; in studies checked, under half for an unresolved V gene and the rest for unknown reasons. Counted in this sample were about 70,000 clones; roughly 92% of them appeared once. Approximately 0.4% of the sample is in the top ten clones. Sequencing input: T cells isolated from PBMCs. This TCR came from a human donor in good health.

The DNA is as follows: TGTGCCAGCAGCCGAGCCCAGGGACAGTACTATGGCTACACCTTC. Its translation reads: CASSRAQGQYYGYTF. The rearranged segments are TRBV5-6 and TRBJ1-2, with TRBD1 matching 7 junction bases. Compared with germline, V lacks 4 bases and J lacks 3 bases; bases without a gene match: 9. The CDR3 spans 15 residues, from the cysteine through the phenylalanine. The kept DNA is CDR3 alone, 45 bases in frame from the first base. The germline V gene provides CDR1 SGHDT and CDR2 YYEEEE.